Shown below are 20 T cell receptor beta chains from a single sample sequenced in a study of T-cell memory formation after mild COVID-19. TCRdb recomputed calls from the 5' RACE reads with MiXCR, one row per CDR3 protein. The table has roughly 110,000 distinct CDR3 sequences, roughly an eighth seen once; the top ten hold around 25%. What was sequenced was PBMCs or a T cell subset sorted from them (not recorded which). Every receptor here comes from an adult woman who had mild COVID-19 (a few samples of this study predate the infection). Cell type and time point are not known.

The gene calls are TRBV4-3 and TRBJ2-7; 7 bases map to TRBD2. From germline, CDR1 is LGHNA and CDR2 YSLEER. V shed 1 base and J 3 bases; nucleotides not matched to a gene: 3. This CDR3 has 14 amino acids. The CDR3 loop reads CASSQATSRYEQYF. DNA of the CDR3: TGCGCCAGCAGCCAAGCGACTAGCCGCTACGAGCAGTACTTC.

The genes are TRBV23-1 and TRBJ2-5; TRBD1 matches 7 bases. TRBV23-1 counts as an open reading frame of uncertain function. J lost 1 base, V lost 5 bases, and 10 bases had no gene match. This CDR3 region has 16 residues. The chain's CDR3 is CASSSWTGQIQETQYF. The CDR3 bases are TGCGCCAGCAGTTCGTGGACAGGTCAAATCCAAGAGACCCAGTACTTC.

Here the CDR3 reads CSVGQDLNTEAFF. CDR3 coding DNA: TGCAGCGTTGGACAGGATCTGAACACTGAAGCTTTCTTT. The chain recombines TRBV29-1 with TRBJ1-1; tentative D call: TRBD1 (6 bases). Trimming cost V 4 bases and J 0 bases, with 9 bases left between them. Germline V gene data show CDR1 as SQVTM and CDR2 as ANQGSEA. This CDR3 contains 13 residues.

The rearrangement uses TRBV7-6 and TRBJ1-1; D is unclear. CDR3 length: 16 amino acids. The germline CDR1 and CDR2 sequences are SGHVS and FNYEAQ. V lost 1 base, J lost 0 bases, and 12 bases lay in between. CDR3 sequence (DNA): TGTGCCAGCAGCTTAGATTTTTTGGGGTTGAACACTGAAGCTTTCTTT. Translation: CASSLDFLGLNTEAFF.

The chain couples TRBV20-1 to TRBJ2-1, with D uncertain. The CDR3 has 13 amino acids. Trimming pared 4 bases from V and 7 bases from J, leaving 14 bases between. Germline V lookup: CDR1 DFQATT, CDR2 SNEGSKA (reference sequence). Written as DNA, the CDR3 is TGCAGTGCTAACGGAGATCGGTGGAATGAGCAGTTCTTC. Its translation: CSANGDRWNEQFF.

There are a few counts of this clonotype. CDR3 coding DNA: TGCGCCAGCAGGGACAGCTCCTACGAGCAGTACTTC. As protein: CASRDSSYEQYF. The chain combines TRBV5-1 with TRBJ2-7, with D possibly TRBD1 on 6 matching bases. Germline CDR1 SGHRS, CDR2 YFSETQ. The length of the CDR3 is 12 residues. V shed 5 bases and J shed 0 bases, with 6 bases lying between them.

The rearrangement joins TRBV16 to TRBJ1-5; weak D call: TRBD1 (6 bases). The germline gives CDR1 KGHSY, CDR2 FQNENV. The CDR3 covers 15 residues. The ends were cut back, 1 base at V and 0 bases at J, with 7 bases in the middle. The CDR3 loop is CASSQWDNSNQPQHF. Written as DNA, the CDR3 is TGTGCCAGCAGCCAATGGGACAATAGCAATCAGCCCCAGCATTTT.

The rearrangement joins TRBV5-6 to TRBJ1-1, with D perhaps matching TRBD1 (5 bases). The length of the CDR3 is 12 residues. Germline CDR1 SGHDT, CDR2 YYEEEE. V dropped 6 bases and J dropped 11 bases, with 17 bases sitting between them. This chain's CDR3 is CASKAGGHRAFF. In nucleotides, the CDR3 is TGTGCCAGCAAGGCGGGAGGACACCGGGCTTTCTTT. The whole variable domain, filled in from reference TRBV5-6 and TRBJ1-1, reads DAGVTQSPTHLIKTRGQQVTLRCSPKSGHDTVSWYQQALGQGPQFIFQYYEEEERQRGNFPDRFSGHQFPNYSSELNVNALLLGDSALYLCASKAGGHRAFFGQGTRLTVV.

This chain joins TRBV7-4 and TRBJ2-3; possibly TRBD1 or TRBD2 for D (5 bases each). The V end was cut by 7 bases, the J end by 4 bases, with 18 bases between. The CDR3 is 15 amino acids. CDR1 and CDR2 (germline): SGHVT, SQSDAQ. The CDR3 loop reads CASTPGTQGADTQYF. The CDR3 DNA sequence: TGTGCCAGCACCCCCGGGACCCAAGGCGCAGATACGCAGTATTTT. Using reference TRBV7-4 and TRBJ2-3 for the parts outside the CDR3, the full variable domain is GAGVSQSPRYKVAKRGRDVALRCDSISGHVTLYWYRQTLGQGSEVLTYSQSDAQRDKSGRPSGRFSAERPERSVSTLKIQRTEQGDSAVYLCASTPGTQGADTQYFGPGTRLTVL.

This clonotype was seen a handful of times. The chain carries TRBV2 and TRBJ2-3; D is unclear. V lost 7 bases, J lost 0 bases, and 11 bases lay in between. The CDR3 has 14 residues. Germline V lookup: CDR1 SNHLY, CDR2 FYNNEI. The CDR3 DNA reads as TGTGCCAGCATTACCCTCCCTAGCACAGATACGCAGTATTTT. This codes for CASITLPSTDTQYF.

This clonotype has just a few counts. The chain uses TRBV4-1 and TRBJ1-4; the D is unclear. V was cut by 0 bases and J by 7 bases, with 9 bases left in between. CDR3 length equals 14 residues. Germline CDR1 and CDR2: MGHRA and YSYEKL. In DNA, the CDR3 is TGCGCCAGCAGCCAAGACAGTTTCCTTGAAAAACTGTTTTTT. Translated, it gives CASSQDSFLEKLFF.

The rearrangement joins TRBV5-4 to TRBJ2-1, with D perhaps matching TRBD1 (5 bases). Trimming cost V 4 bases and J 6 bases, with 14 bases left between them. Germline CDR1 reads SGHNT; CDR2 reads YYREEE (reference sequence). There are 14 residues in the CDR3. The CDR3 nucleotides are TGTGCCAGCAGCCCGGCCGCAGGGCTCAATGAGCAGTTCTTC. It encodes CASSPAAGLNEQFF.

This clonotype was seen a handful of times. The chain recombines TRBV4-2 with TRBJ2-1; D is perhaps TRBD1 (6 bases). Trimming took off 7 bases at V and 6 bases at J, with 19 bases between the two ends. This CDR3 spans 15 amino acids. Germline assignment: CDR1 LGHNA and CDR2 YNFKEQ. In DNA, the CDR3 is TGTGCCAGCACCCCCACAGGGTCGTACGGCAATGAGCAGTTCTTC. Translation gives CASTPTGSYGNEQFF.

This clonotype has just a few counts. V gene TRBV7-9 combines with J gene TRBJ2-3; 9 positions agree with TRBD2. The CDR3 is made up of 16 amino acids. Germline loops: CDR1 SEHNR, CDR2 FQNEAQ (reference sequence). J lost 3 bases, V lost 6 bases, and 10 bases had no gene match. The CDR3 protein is CASRDLSGRRTDTQYF. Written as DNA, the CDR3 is TGTGCCAGCAGAGACCTCAGCGGGAGGAGGACAGATACGCAGTATTTT.

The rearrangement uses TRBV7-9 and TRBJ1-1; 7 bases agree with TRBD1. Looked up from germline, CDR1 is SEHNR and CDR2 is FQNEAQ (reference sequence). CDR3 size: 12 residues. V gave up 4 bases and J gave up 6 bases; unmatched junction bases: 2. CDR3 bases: TGTGCCAGCAGCTACACAGGGGCTGAAGCTTTCTTT. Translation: CASSYTGAEAFF.

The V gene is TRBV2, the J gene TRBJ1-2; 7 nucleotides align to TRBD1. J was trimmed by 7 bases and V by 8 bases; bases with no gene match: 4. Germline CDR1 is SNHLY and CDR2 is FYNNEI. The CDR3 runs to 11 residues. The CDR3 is CASDDRAGYTF. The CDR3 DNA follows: TGTGCCAGCGATGACAGGGCTGGCTACACCTTC.

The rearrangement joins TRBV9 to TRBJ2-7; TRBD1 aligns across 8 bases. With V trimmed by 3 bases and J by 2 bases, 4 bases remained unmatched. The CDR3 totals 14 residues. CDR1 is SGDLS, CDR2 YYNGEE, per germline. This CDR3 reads CASSARDRTYEQYF. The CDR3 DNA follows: TGTGCCAGCAGCGCCCGGGACAGGACCTACGAGCAGTACTTC.

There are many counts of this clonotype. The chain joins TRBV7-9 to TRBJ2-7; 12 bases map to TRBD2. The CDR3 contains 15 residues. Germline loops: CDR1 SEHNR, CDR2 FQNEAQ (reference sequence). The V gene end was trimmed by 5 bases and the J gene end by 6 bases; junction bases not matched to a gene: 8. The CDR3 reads CASSLLAGGPREQYF. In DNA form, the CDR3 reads TGTGCCAGCAGCCTGCTAGCGGGAGGGCCGCGCGAGCAGTACTTC.

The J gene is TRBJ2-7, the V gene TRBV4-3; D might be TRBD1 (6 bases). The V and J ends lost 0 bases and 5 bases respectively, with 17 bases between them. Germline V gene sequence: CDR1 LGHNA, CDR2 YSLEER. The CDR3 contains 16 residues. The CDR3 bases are TGCGCCAGCAGCCAAGATAGGGCAGGGGTATCTCACGAGCAGTACTTC. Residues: CASSQDRAGVSHEQYF.

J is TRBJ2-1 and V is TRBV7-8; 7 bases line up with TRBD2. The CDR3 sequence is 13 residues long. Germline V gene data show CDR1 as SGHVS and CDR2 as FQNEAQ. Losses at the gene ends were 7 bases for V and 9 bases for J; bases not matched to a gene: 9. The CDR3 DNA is TGTGCCAGCACCGATCCGGGGGGATTTGAGCAGTTCTTC. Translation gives CASTDPGGFEQFF. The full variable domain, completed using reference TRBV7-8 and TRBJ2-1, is GAGVSQSPRYKVAKRGQDVALRCDPISGHVSLFWYQQALGQGPEFLTYFQNEAQLDKSGLPSDRFFAERPEGSVSTLKIQRTQQEDSAVYLCASTDPGGFEQFFGPGTRLTVL.